This entry describes one T cell receptor (beta chain). The antigen remains unidentified. Trimming cost V 3 bases and J 7 bases; bases outside gene matches: 3. The CDR3 is 15 amino acids. This sample is drawn from a study of vaccination and CD4 T cells after COVID-19. Scientists ran DNA taken from cultured CD4+ T cells through the Oncomine TCR Beta short-read assay for sequencing. TCRdb re-called the PCR reads with MiXCR, one entry per CDR3 protein. This sample has roughly 20,000 distinct CDR3 sequences, with around four fifths found just once. The treatment: approximately 9-day PBMC culture with coronavirus spike peptide pools or control peptides (ViraFEST assay).

The sequencing used CD4+ T cells from blood, cultured in vitro, collected after SARS-CoV-2 vaccination. This clonotype was obtained from a human donor who received a COVID-19 vaccine. The chain recombines TRBV12-3 or TRBV12-4 with TRBJ1-6; 10 bases line up with TRBD1. CDR3 DNA sequence: TGTGCCAGCAGTTTGACGGGACAGGGGAATTCACCCCTCCACTTT. It encodes CASSLTGQGNSPLHF.